The 27 T cell receptor beta chains presented below share a single source sample, sequenced in a study of early T cells in non-severe SARS-CoV-2 infection. TCRdb used MiXCR to reprocess the 5' RACE reads, holding one entry per CDR3 protein. Counted here are 70,000 to 85,000 distinct CDR3 sequences, roughly an eighth occurring once; the ten biggest clones make up approximately 6.1%. Source material: whole blood. These receptors were obtained from an adult who was a healthcare worker with PCR-confirmed SARS-CoV-2 infection or an uninfected control (not recorded which).

This clonotype was seen only a few times. The chain is built from TRBV20-1 and TRBJ2-7, with TRBD1 matching over 10 bases. The CDR3 covers 13 residues. CDR1 and CDR2 from the germline V gene are DFQATT and SNEGSKA (reference sequence). Trimming took 3 bases from V and 3 from J; bases not matched to a gene: 2. In DNA, the CDR3 is TGCAGTGCTAGTTGGGACAGGGGCTACGAGCAGTACTTC. This sequence encodes CSASWDRGYEQYF.

This clonotype has at least ten counts. The chain combines TRBV5-1 with TRBJ2-5, with no clear D. The CDR3 consists of 14 residues. Germline V gives CDR1 SGHRS, CDR2 YFSETQ. Trimming took 4 bases from V and 1 from J, leaving 11 bases between them. The DNA for the CDR3 is TGCGCCAGCAGCCGGACGGTAGCCCAAGAGACCCAGTACTTC. Translated, it gives CASSRTVAQETQYF.

This clonotype was seen a handful of times. The genes are TRBV20-1 and TRBJ1-4; D perhaps matches TRBD1 (6 bases). V was clipped by 6 bases and J by 7 bases, with 18 bases between them. The germline CDR1 and CDR2 sequences are DFQATT and SNEGSKA (reference sequence). This CDR3 has 14 residues. The CDR3: CSAIPIQGIEKLFF. CDR3 coding DNA: TGCAGTGCCATTCCTATACAGGGAATTGAAAAACTGTTTTTT.

This clonotype was seen a few times. This rearrangement joins TRBV19 to TRBJ1-5; no clear D gene. CDR3 size: 14 residues. The V and J ends lost 5 bases and 3 bases respectively, with 11 bases between them. CDR1 and CDR2 from the germline V gene are LNHDA and SQIVND (reference sequence). This CDR3 reads CASSFSRSNQPQHF. As DNA, the CDR3 is TGTGCCAGTAGTTTCAGCCGCTCCAATCAGCCCCAGCATTTT.

V usage is TRBV5-1 and J usage is TRBJ1-4; no definite D call. Trimming shortened V by 1 base and J by 0 bases, and 10 bases separated the two germline ends. Germline values: CDR1 SGHRS, CDR2 YFSETQ. The CDR3 is 16 amino acids. CDR3 amino acids: CASSLMGTATNEKLFF. Here the CDR3 DNA reads TGCGCCAGCAGCTTGATGGGCACAGCAACTAATGAAAAACTGTTTTTT.

This rearrangement joins TRBV5-6 to TRBJ2-7; D gene uncertain. The CDR3 consists of 13 residues. Trimming took 0 bases from V and 4 from J, leaving 8 bases between them. Germline V gene data show CDR1 as SGHDT and CDR2 as YYEEEE. CDR3 amino acids: CASSLGVFYEQYF. CDR3 coding DNA: TGTGCCAGCAGCTTGGGGGTGTTTTACGAGCAGTACTTC.

This clonotype was seen at least ten times. The V call is TRBV20-1, the J call TRBJ1-2; D call uncertain. Trimming left V 3 bases short and J 0 bases short, with 8 bases between. Germline assignment: CDR1 DFQATT and CDR2 SNEGSKA (reference sequence). There are 13 residues in the CDR3. The CDR3 nucleotides are TGCAGTGCTAGCCGGACTGCTAACTATGGCTACACCTTC. As protein: CSASRTANYGYTF.

The gene calls are TRBV6-6 and TRBJ2-7; the D gene is possibly TRBD1 (6 bases). The V end was cut by 2 bases, the J end by 2 bases, with 13 bases between. The CDR3 spans 15 residues. CDR1 is MNHNY, CDR2 SVGAGI, per germline (reference sequence). CDR3 protein: CASSYDPTGPYEQYF. In DNA, the CDR3 is TGTGCCAGCAGTTACGACCCGACAGGCCCCTACGAGCAGTACTTC.

This clonotype was seen many times. J is TRBJ1-5 and V is TRBV6-6; D is ambiguous. Trimming removed 6 bases at V and 0 bases at J, with 12 bases between. The CDR3 length is 15 residues. CDR1 and CDR2 from the germline V gene are MNHNY and SVGAGI (reference sequence). The CDR3 sequence is CASSYSQNSNQPQHF. Written as DNA, the CDR3 is TGTGCCAGCAGCTACAGCCAGAATAGCAATCAGCCCCAGCATTTT.

This clonotype was seen a few times. The chain recombines TRBV29-1 with TRBJ2-7; 10 bases map to TRBD2. Trimming cost V 6 bases and J 6 bases; bases outside gene matches: 14. CDR3 length: 15 amino acids. Germline values: CDR1 SQVTM, CDR2 ANQGSEA. The DNA for the CDR3 is TGCAGCGTCAGGGGGCCTAGCGGGAGTATGGGCGAGCAGTACTTC. This gives the protein CSVRGPSGSMGEQYF.

This chain uses TRBV7-3 with TRBJ2-3; 15 bases are a match to TRBD2. J was trimmed by 3 bases and V by 5 bases; bases with no gene match: 6. This CDR3 contains 17 residues. Per the germline V gene, CDR1 is SGHTA and CDR2 is FQGTGA. The CDR3 DNA follows: TGTGCCAGCAGCATGGGACTAGCGGGAGGAATGACAGATACGCAGTATTTT. Amino acids: CASSMGLAGGMTDTQYF.

This chain joins TRBV7-9 and TRBJ2-4; D gene unclear. The V gene's germline CDR1 is SEHNR and CDR2 FQNEAQ (reference sequence). The germline V and J ends were trimmed by 1 base and 9 bases, with 4 bases remaining between them. This CDR3 is built from 11 residues. The CDR3 nucleotides read TGTGCCAGCAGCTTAGAGAGCATTCAGTACTTC. Its protein is CASSLESIQYF.

This clonotype was counted a few times. Its ends do not fully match the called genes, so a read error is possible. The V call is TRBV12-3 or TRBV12-4, the J call TRBJ2-7, with 14 bases aligning to TRBD2. The CDR3 contains 16 residues. CDR3 amino acids: CASSPRLAGGVYAQYF. The DNA of the CDR3 is TGTGCCAGCAGTCCCAGACTAGCGGGAGGGGTATACGCGCAGTACTTC.

V and J are TRBV6-2 or TRBV6-3 and TRBJ2-1, with TRBD2 matching 10 bases. Per the germline V gene, CDR1 is MNHEY and CDR2 is SVGEGT. V lost 7 bases, J lost 4 bases, and 7 bases stayed unmatched. The CDR3 covers 15 residues. CDR3 in DNA: TGTGCCAGCACGCTAGCGGGAGCCGTGTACAATGAGCAGTTCTTC. This encodes CASTLAGAVYNEQFF.

This clonotype was recorded a few times. The chain joins TRBV5-1 to TRBJ2-7, with a possible D match to TRBD2 (5 bases). The CDR3 is made up of 15 amino acids. V lost 4 bases to trimming and J lost 3 bases, with 17 bases between them. CDR1 and CDR2 (germline): SGHRS, YFSETQ. The CDR3 DNA reads TGCGCCAGCAGCCCCCGGGCGGGTAGCTTCTACGAGCAGTACTTC. It encodes CASSPRAGSFYEQYF.

This chain uses TRBV3-1 with TRBJ1-5; D remains unclear. This CDR3 region has 14 residues. V was pared by 0 bases and J by 4 bases, with 7 bases between. Germline CDR1 reads LGHDT; CDR2 reads YNNKEL (reference sequence). CDR3 sequence (DNA): TGTGCCAGCAGCCAAGAAAAGGGTAATCAGCCCCAGCATTTT. Protein: CASSQEKGNQPQHF.

This clonotype appeared a few times. The chain recombines TRBV27 with TRBJ2-7; D perhaps matches TRBD2 (6 bases). Per germline, CDR1 MNHEY and CDR2 SMNVEV (reference sequence). V gave up 7 bases and J gave up 12 bases, with 25 bases separating them. This CDR3 has 14 residues. CDR3 coding DNA: TGTGCCAGCACCCACCTTTTGGGGGGTCATCCCACGTACTTC. This codes for CASTHLLGGHPTYF.

The rearrangement joins TRBV6-5 to TRBJ1-3; tentative D call: TRBD1 (6 bases). Trimming took off 0 bases at V and 0 bases at J, with 6 bases between the two ends. This CDR3 comprises 15 residues. The germline V gene encodes CDR1 MNHEY and CDR2 SVGAGI. The CDR3 loop reads CASSYSGGSGNTIYF. The DNA of the CDR3 is TGTGCCAGCAGTTACTCAGGGGGCTCTGGAAACACCATATATTTT.

In this sample, this clonotype turned up a few times. The gene calls are TRBV19 and TRBJ2-4; TRBD1 might be the D (5 bases). Germline CDR1 is LNHDA and CDR2 is SQIVND (reference sequence). V was clipped by 6 bases and J by 9 bases, with 24 bases between them. The CDR3 totals 16 residues. CDR3 protein: CASRASTGWQESIQYF. DNA of the CDR3: TGTGCCAGTAGGGCATCAACAGGTTGGCAAGAAAGCATTCAGTACTTC.

The V and J genes are TRBV5-1 and TRBJ2-3; D gene ambiguous. Per germline, CDR1 SGHRS and CDR2 YFSETQ. The CDR3 extends over 13 amino acids. V lost 2 bases, J lost 0 bases, and 4 bases lay in between. The chain's CDR3 is CASSLPSTDTQYF. The CDR3 bases are TGCGCCAGCAGCTTACCTAGCACAGATACGCAGTATTTT.

The table lists this clonotype with many counts. The J gene is TRBJ2-2, the V gene TRBV2, with D tentatively TRBD2 (6 bases). Looked up from germline, CDR1 is SNHLY and CDR2 is FYNNEI. This CDR3 is 15 amino acids long. Trimming removed 6 bases from V and 4 bases from J, with 15 bases in between. CDR3 nucleotide sequence: TGTGCCAGCAGGCCCGGGACTCAGGGCACCGGGGAGCTGTTTTTT. It yields the protein CASRPGTQGTGELFF.

V usage is TRBV20-1 and J usage is TRBJ1-1; D uncertain. The CDR3 runs to 14 residues. Trimming left V 0 bases short and J 3 bases short, with 11 bases between. Per germline, CDR1 DFQATT and CDR2 SNEGSKA (reference sequence). CDR3 sequence reads: CSARDVGIHTEAFF. As DNA, the CDR3 is TGCAGTGCTAGAGATGTGGGAATCCACACTGAAGCTTTCTTT.

Details on this clonotype: One junction end does not reproduce the germline sequence, and a read error may be involved. The rearrangement joins TRBV7-7 to TRBJ2-2; no clear D gene. This CDR3 is 13 amino acids long. Germline loops: CDR1 SSHAT, CDR2 FNYEAQ (reference sequence). The CDR3 here is CASSIDNTGELFF. CDR3 sequence (DNA): TGTGCTAGCAGCATTGACAACACCGGGGAGCTGTTTTTT. Full variable domain (missing parts from reference TRBV7-7 and TRBJ2-2): GAGVSQSPRYKVTKRGQDVTLRCDPISSHATLYWYQQALGQGPEFLTYFNYEAQPDKSGLPSDRFSAERPEGSISTLTIQRTEQRDSAMYRCASSIDNTGELFFGEGSRLTVL.

This clonotype occurred many times. CDR3 sequence reads: CASSERGPNTEAFF. As DNA, the CDR3 is TGTGCCAGCAGTGAGCGGGGGCCGAACACTGAAGCTTTCTTT. The gene calls are TRBV2 and TRBJ1-1; D may be TRBD1 (6 bases). V was cut by 3 bases and J by 1 base, with 9 bases left in between. Germline CDR1 reads SNHLY; CDR2 reads FYNNEI. CDR3 length: 14 amino acids.

This clonotype came up a few times. The chain links TRBV5-4 to TRBJ1-2, with D perhaps TRBD1 (6 bases). The CDR3 covers 12 residues. Deletions cut 0 bases from V and 11 bases from J, with 11 bases between. Germline CDR1 and CDR2: SGHNT and YYREEE (reference sequence). This CDR3 reads CASSLDRADYTF. The DNA of the CDR3 is TGTGCCAGCAGCTTGGACAGGGCCGATTACACCTTC.

This clonotype has only a few counts. The genes are TRBV12-3 or TRBV12-4 and TRBJ2-7; 8 bases agree with TRBD1. With V trimmed by 3 bases and J by 5 bases, 6 bases remained unmatched. The CDR3 has 14 residues. This CDR3 reads CASSFSGGYDEQYF. CDR3 sequence (DNA): TGTGCCAGCAGTTTTTCAGGGGGCTACGACGAGCAGTACTTC.

This clonotype was observed a few times. The V call is TRBV6-5, the J call TRBJ1-6; maybe TRBD1 (5 bases). Germline V gene sequence: CDR1 MNHEY, CDR2 SVGAGI. The ends were cut back, 8 bases at V and 9 bases at J, with 14 bases in the middle. CDR3 size: 13 residues. DNA for the CDR3: TGTGCCAGCGGTGGGGGGAGACGTTCACCCCTCCACTTT. This encodes CASGGGRRSPLHF.